Listed here are 12 T cell receptor beta chains from one sample, sequenced in a study of T cells after somatic rescue of genetic block. Method: immunoSEQ multiplex PCR; TCRdb's copy keeps in-frame clones and lacks some. The top ten clones hold around 7.9% of a sample with 9,500 to 12,000 clones, 78% of them seen once. The source material was peripheral blood mononuclear cells (PBMCs). All receptors derive from a boy younger than 18.

The chain couples TRBV5-1 to TRBJ2-7; D gene ambiguous. With 5 bases removed from V and 0 bases from J, the gap between germline ends came to 9 bases. The CDR3 spans 13 residues. Germline CDR1 and CDR2: SGHRS and YFSETQ. CDR3 sequence reads: CASSPSSSYEQYF. The CDR3 DNA follows: TGCGCCAGCAGTCCCTCGAGCTCCTACGAGCAGTACTTC.

This clone occurred a few times. V usage is TRBV18 and J usage is TRBJ1-1; TRBD1 aligns across 10 bases. The germline CDR1 and CDR2 sequences are KGHSH and LQKENI. Losses at the gene ends were 3 bases for V and 6 bases for J; bases not matched to a gene: 4. The CDR3 extends over 14 amino acids. The CDR3, as DNA: TGTGCCAGCTCACCGGGACAGGGGTCCCCTGAAGCTTTCTTT. It specifies CASSPGQGSPEAFF.

The V and J genes are TRBV28 and TRBJ2-1; D unclear. CDR1 and CDR2 (germline): MDHEN, SYDVKM. V lost 2 bases to trimming and J lost 6 bases, with 8 bases between them. The CDR3 covers 13 residues. CDR3 nucleotide sequence: TGTGCCAGCAGTTTAGGGTTTGTCAATGAGCAGTTCTTC. Its protein is CASSLGFVNEQFF.

This clone occurred a few times. V usage is TRBV11-2 and J usage is TRBJ1-1, with D hard to call. The CDR3 covers 13 residues. The V gene's germline CDR1 is SGHAT and CDR2 FQNNGV. Trimming removed 1 base from V and 9 bases from J, with 12 bases in between. CDR3 bases: TGTGCCAGCAGCTTAGTACCCGGGAGTAAAGCTTTCTTT. This translates into CASSLVPGSKAFF.

The gene calls are TRBV5-3 and TRBJ1-4, with 7 bases fitting TRBD1. TRBV5-3 is reported as an ORF; its role is uncertain. This CDR3 spans 17 amino acids. Losses at the gene ends were 0 bases for V and 0 bases for J; bases not matched to a gene: 5. The CDR3: CARSLARQGATNEKLFF. CDR3 coding DNA: TGTGCCAGAAGCTTGGCACGACAGGGAGCAACTAATGAAAAACTGTTTTTT.

The chain uses TRBV13 and TRBJ2-5; tentatively, D is TRBD2 (5 bases). The CDR3 is made up of 13 amino acids. V gave up 4 bases and J gave up 5 bases, with 11 bases separating them. Germline V gene lookup returns CDR1 PRHDT and CDR2 FYEKMQ (reference sequence). In nucleotides, the CDR3 is TGTGCCAGCAGCTCACAGACGGGGGAGACCCAGTACTTC. Translation: CASSSQTGETQYF. Full variable domain (outside the CDR3, taken from reference TRBV13 and TRBJ2-5): AAGVIQSPRHLIKEKRETATLKCYPIPRHDTVYWYQQGPGQDPQFLISFYEKMQSDKGSIPDRFSAQQFSDYHSELNMSSLELGDSALYFCASSSQTGETQYFGPGTRLLVL.

The rearrangement uses TRBV7-8 and TRBJ1-2; D gene ambiguous. V lost 3 bases and J 0 bases, leaving 8 bases between the germline ends. CDR3 length equals 14 residues. The germline gives CDR1 SGHVS, CDR2 FQNEAQ. The CDR3 region is CASSLGPANYGYTF. In nucleotides, the CDR3 is TGTGCCAGCAGCTTGGGTCCAGCTAACTATGGCTACACCTTC.

The chain uses TRBV5-1 and TRBJ1-2; D possibly corresponds to TRBD1 (5 bases). V lost 1 base, J lost 8 bases, and 12 bases lay in between. The CDR3 is 13 amino acids. The germline gives CDR1 SGHRS, CDR2 YFSETQ. In DNA, the CDR3 is TGCGCCAGCAGCTTGACCTCAGGGTTGGGCTACACCTTC. Amino acids: CASSLTSGLGYTF.

The V and J genes are TRBV7-8 and TRBJ2-7; 11 bases match TRBD2. Germline assignment: CDR1 SGHVS and CDR2 FQNEAQ. This CDR3 region has 16 residues. V was pared by 3 bases and J by 2 bases, with 6 bases of the junction left unmatched. The CDR3 loop is CASSFSPSGRPYEQYF. In nucleotides, the CDR3 is TGTGCCAGCAGCTTTAGTCCTAGCGGGAGGCCCTACGAGCAGTACTTC.

J is TRBJ1-1 and V is TRBV2; maybe TRBD1 (6 bases). The CDR3 has 15 amino acids. Germline lookup yields CDR1 SNHLY and CDR2 FYNNEI. The V end lost 7 bases, the J end lost 8 bases, and 23 bases lay between the germline ends. The CDR3, as DNA: TGTGCCAGCATTTTCCCATTTGCCGGGACATACGAAGCTTTCTTT. Translating it yields CASIFPFAGTYEAFF.

The chain has TRBV5-4 and TRBJ2-7; 7 bases align to TRBD1. The CDR3 runs to 15 residues. Unmatched junction bases numbered 7, after V lost 4 bases and J lost 0 bases. From germline, CDR1 is SGHNT and CDR2 YYREEE (reference sequence). CDR3 in DNA: TGTGCCAGCAGCCCAGGACAGGCGCGCTCCTACGAGCAGTACTTC. It yields the protein CASSPGQARSYEQYF.

The gene calls are TRBV2 and TRBJ2-7; D unclear. Trimming removed 8 bases from V and 0 bases from J, with 11 bases in between. Germline CDR1 and CDR2: SNHLY and FYNNEI. The CDR3 is 13 amino acids. The CDR3 DNA reads TGTGCCAGCTTCGGCGGCGTCTCCTACGAGCAGTACTTC. It encodes CASFGGVSYEQYF.